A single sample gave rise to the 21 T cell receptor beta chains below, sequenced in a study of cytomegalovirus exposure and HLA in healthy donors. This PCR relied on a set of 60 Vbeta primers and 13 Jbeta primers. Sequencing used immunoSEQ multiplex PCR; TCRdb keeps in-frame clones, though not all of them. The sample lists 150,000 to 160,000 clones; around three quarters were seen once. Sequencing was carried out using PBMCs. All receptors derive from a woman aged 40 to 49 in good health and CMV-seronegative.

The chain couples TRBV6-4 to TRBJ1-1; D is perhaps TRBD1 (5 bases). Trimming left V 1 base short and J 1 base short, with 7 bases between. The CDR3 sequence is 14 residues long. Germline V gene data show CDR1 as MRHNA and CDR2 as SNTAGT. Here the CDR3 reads CASSDWGGNTEAFF. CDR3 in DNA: TGTGCCAGCAGTGACTGGGGGGGGAACACTGAAGCTTTCTTT.

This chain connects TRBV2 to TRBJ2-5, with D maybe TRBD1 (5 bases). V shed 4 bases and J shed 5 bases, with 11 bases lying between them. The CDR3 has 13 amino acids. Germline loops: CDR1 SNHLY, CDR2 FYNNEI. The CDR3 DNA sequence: TGTGCCAGCAGTGGAACAGGATCGGAGACCCAGTACTTC. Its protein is CASSGTGSETQYF. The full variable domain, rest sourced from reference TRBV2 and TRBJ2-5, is EPEVTQTPSHQVTQMGQEVILRCVPISNHLYFYWYRQILGQKVEFLVSFYNNEISEKSEIFDDQFSVERPDGSNFTLKIRSTKLEDSAMYFCASSGTGSETQYFGPGTRLLVL.

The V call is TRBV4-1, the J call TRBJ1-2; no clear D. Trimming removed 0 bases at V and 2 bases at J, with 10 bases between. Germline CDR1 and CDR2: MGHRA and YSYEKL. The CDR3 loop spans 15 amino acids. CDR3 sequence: CASSQDAGGNYGYTF. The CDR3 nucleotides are TGCGCCAGCAGCCAAGATGCGGGAGGGAACTATGGCTACACCTTC.

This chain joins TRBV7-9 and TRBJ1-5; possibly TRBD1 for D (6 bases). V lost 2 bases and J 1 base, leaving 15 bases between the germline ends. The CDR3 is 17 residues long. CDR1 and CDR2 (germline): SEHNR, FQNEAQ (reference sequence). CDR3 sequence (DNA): TGTGCCAGCAGCTTAAGCCTCCACGGACAGAGCAATCAGCCCCAGCATTTT. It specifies CASSLSLHGQSNQPQHF.

CDR3 nucleotide sequence: TGTGCCAGCATCCGTAGCGGGGGACCCTACGAGCAGTACTTC. This encodes CASIRSGGPYEQYF. The chain employs TRBV13 and TRBJ2-7, with TRBD2 identical over 9 bases. V gave up 7 bases and J gave up 2 bases; unmatched junction bases: 6. Germline CDR1 and CDR2: PRHDT and FYEKMQ (reference sequence). There are 14 residues in the CDR3.

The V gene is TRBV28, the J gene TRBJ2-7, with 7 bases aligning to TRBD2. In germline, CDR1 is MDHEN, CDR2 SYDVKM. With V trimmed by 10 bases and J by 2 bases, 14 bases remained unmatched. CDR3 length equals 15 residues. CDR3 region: CANGRPAGTTYEQYF. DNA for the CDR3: TGTGCCAACGGGCGCCCAGCGGGAACAACCTACGAGCAGTACTTC.

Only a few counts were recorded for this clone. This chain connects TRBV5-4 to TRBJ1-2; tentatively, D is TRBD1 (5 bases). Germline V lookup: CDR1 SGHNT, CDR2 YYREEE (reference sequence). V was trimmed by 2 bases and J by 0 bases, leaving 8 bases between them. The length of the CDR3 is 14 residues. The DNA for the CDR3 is TGTGCCAGCAGCTTTGACAGTTCTAACTATGGCTACACCTTC. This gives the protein CASSFDSSNYGYTF.

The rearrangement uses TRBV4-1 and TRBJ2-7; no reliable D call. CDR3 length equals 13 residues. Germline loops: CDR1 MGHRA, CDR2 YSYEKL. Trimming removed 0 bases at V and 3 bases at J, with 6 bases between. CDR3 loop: CASSQENSYEQYF. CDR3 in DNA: TGCGCCAGCAGCCAAGAGAACAGCTACGAGCAGTACTTC.

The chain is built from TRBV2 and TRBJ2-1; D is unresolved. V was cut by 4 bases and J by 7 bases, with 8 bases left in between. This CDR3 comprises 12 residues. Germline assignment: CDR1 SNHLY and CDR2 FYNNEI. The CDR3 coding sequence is TGTGCCAGCAGTGGGGCTGGAAATGAGCAGTTCTTC. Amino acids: CASSGAGNEQFF.

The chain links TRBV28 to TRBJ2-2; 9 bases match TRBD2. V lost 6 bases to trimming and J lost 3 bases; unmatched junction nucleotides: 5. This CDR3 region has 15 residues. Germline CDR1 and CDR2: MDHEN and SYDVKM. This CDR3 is CASRSGGRDTGELFF. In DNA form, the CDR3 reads TGTGCCAGCAGGAGCGGGGGGCGGGACACCGGGGAGCTGTTTTTT.

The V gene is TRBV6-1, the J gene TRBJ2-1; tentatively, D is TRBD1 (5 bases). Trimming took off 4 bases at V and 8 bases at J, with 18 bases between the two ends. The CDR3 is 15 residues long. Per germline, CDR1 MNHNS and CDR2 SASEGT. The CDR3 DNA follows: TGTGCCAGCAGTGGAGCTAGGGGTCCTGTGTATGAGCAGTTCTTC. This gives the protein CASSGARGPVYEQFF.

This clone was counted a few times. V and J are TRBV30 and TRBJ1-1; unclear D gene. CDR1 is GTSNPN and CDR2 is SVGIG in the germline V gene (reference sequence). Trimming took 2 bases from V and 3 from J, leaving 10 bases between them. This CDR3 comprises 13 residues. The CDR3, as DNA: TGTGCCTGGAGTTGGCTGGGAGACACTGAAGCTTTCTTT. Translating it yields CAWSWLGDTEAFF.

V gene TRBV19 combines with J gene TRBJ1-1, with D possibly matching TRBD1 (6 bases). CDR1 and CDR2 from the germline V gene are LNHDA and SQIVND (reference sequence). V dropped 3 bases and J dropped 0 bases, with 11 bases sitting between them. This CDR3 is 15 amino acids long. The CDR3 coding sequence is TGTGCCAGTAGTATGCGAGGGGGACTGAACACTGAAGCTTTCTTT. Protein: CASSMRGGLNTEAFF.

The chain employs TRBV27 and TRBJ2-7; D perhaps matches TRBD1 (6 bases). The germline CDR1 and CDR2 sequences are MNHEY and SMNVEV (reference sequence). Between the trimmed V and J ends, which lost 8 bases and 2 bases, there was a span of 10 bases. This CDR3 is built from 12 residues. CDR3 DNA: TGTGCCAGCGGGGCAGGGGCCTACGAGCAGTACTTC. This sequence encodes CASGAGAYEQYF.

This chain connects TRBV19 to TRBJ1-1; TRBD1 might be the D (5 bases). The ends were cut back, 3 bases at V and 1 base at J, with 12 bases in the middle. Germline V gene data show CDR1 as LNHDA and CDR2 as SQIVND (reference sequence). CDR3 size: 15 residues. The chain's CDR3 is CASSIRGGTNTEAFF. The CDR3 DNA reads TGTGCCAGTAGTATTCGTGGGGGGACGAACACTGAAGCTTTCTTT.

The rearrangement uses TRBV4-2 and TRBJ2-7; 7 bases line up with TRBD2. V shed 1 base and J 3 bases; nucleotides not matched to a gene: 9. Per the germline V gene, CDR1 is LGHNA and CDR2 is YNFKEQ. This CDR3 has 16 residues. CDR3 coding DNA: TGTGCCAGCAGCCAAGCTGGAGTAGCGGGCTACTACGAGCAGTACTTC. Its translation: CASSQAGVAGYYEQYF.

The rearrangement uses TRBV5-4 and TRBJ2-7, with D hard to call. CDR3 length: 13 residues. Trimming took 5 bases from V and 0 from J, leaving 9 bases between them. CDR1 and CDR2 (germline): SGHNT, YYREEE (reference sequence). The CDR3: CASRLTGSYEQYF. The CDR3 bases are TGTGCCAGCAGACTTACCGGCTCCTACGAGCAGTACTTC.

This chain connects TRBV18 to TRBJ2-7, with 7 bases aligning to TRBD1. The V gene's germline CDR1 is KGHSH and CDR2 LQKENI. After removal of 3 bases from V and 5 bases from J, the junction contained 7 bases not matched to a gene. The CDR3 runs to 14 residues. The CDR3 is CASSPGTASHEQYF. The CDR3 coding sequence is TGTGCCAGCTCACCCGGGACAGCGAGCCACGAGCAGTACTTC.

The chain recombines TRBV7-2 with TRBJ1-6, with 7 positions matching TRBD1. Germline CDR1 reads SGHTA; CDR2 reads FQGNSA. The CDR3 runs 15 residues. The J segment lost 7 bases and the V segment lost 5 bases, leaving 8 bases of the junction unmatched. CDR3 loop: CASSQRGRGNSPLHF. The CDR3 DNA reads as TGTGCCAGCAGCCAAAGGGGGCGAGGGAATTCACCCCTCCACTTT.

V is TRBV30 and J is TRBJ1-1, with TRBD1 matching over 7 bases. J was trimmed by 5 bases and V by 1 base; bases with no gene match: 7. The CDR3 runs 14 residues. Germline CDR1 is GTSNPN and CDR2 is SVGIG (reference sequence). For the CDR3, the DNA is TGTGCCTGGAGTGGGGGGCTGACAGGGACTGAAGCTTTCTTT. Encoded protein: CAWSGGLTGTEAFF.

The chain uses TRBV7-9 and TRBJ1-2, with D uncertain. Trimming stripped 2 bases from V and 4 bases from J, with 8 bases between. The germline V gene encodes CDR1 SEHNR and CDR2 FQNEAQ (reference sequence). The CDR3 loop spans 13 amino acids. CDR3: CASSLSYSYGYTF. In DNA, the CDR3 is TGTGCCAGCAGCTTAAGTTACAGCTATGGCTACACCTTC.